This entry is about one T cell receptor (beta chain). Antigen specificity is unknown. The sample is drawn from a study of shared clonotypes between healthy human individuals. Each subset's genomic DNA was shared equally among a number of immunoSEQ plates. How the authors handled the data: ImmunoSEQ junction-only sequences lacked quality scores, so their filtering differed. TCRdb keeps only in-frame clones here, not all; method: immunoSEQ multiplex PCR. The V and J calls and clone size come from that table; D and trimming were worked out from the DNA. The sample lists about 380,000 clones, 96% occurring once. Notes on the study in general: Sequencing depth was predicted to influence how clonotypes are shared among donors. About 5% was the fraction of naive CD4 clonotypes found shared across four donors.

Germline values: CDR1 SGHNT, CDR2 YYREEE (reference sequence). Deletions cut 4 bases from V and 7 bases from J, with 8 bases between. The CDR3 is made up of 11 amino acids. The specimen sequenced was memory CD8+ T cells sorted from blood. Documented subset: CD45RO+ cells pooled with CCR7-negative TemRA cells. The chain combines TRBV5-4 with TRBJ2-5, with D maybe TRBD2 (6 bases). The sequence came from a young man in good health. CDR3 amino acids: CASSRSGTQYF. CDR3 coding DNA: TGTGCCAGCAGCCGTAGCGGGACCCAGTACTTC. Based on the CDR3 plus reference TRBV5-4 and TRBJ2-5, the full variable domain is ETGVTQSPTHLIKTRGQQVTLRCSSQSGHNTVSWYQQALGQGPQFIFQYYREEENGRGNFPPRFSGLQFPNYSSELNVNALELDDSALYLCASSRSGTQYFGPGTRLLVL.